Given below is one T cell receptor (beta chain) in context. Its target is not known. The record originates from a study of OX40 agonist ivuxolimab in advanced cancers. Study in general: Patients received ivuxolimab, an agonistic anti-OX40 (CD134) antibody. Study conclusions and caveats: Among expanded peripheral T cells, antigen specificity went undetermined.

At baseline, cycle 4 day 1, and cycle 7 day 1, blood was sampled. The repertoire was sequenced with immunoSEQ multiplex PCR; TCRdb's copy has only in-frame clones and lacks some. The sample records tens of thousands of clones, approximately 84% being singletons. The origin of this receptor is an adult with an advanced solid tumor such as melanoma, head and neck, liver or kidney cancer. Sample: CD4+ or CD8+ T cells sorted from blood, taken in a trial of the OX40 agonist ivuxolimab.

The CDR3, as DNA: TGTGCCAGCAGCCCCAGGGTGTCTGGGGCCAACGTCCTGACTTTC. It translates to CASSPRVSGANVLTF. This chain connects TRBV14 to TRBJ2-6; TRBD1 is a possible D gene (5 bases). CDR3 length: 15 residues. The V and J ends lost 4 bases and 1 base respectively, with 8 bases between them. Germline assignment: CDR1 SGHDN and CDR2 FVKESK.